This T cell receptor (beta chain) came from a study of cytomegalovirus exposure and HLA in healthy donors. Sequenced by immunoSEQ multiplex PCR; TCRdb stores in-frame clones only, minus some. This table holds around 75,000 clones, approximately 80% found once. Source material: PBMCs. This TCR was sampled from a young man in good health and CMV-seronegative.

CDR3 residues: CASRPQAGLGSFF. In DNA, the CDR3 is TGTGCCAGCAGACCACAGGCGGGGCTGGGATCTTTCTTT. The gene calls are TRBV11-2 and TRBJ1-1; a possible D gene is TRBD1 (5 bases). The CDR3 spans 13 residues. V lost 6 bases and J 12 bases, leaving 20 bases between the germline ends. Looked up from germline, CDR1 is SGHAT and CDR2 is FQNNGV.